The present T cell receptor beta chain was sequenced within a study of blood T cell repertoires in COVID-19. CDR1 and CDR2 (germline): SEHNR, FQNEAQ (reference sequence). This CDR3 region has 13 residues. Between the trimmed V and J ends, which lost 1 base and 6 bases, there was a span of 10 bases. Clones were sequenced by immunoSEQ multiplex PCR, and TCRdb holds only the in-frame ones, with some missing. The top ten hold just over 40% of the sample, which has 60,000 to 70,000 clones, about 82% seen once. The chain uses TRBV7-9 and TRBJ2-7; maybe TRBD1 (6 bases). The clonotype originates from a human donor in a cohort sampled during active COVID-19. Sample: peripheral blood. The CDR3 DNA follows: TGTGCCAGCAGCTTAGGGGTAGGGGGCGAGCAGTACTTC. Translated: CASSLGVGGEQYF. Complete variable domain (other parts from reference TRBV7-9 and TRBJ2-7): DTGVSQNPRHKITKRGQNVTFRCDPISEHNRLYWYRQTLGQGPEFLTYFQNEAQLEKSRLLSDRFSAERPKGSFSTLEIQRTEQGDSAMYLCASSLGVGGEQYFGPGTRLTVT.